Detailed here is one T cell receptor beta chain. Trimming cost V 8 bases and J 7 bases; bases outside gene matches: 9. Germline V gene lookup returns CDR1 SQVTM and CDR2 ANQGSEA. This CDR3 contains 13 residues. The data derive from a study of cytomegalovirus exposure and HLA in healthy donors. With 60 Vbeta and 13 Jbeta primers, the PCR was carried out. Libraries were prepared by immunoSEQ multiplex PCR; TCRdb keeps only in-frame clonotypes and omits some of them. The sample lists 150,000 to 200,000 clones; 77% were seen once. The rearrangement uses TRBV29-1 and TRBJ2-1; 9 positions agree with TRBD2. Sequenced input: PBMCs. The sequence derives from a woman aged 60-75 years in good health and CMV-seropositive. This chain's CDR3 is CSHKGLAGNEQFF. The CDR3 DNA reads TGCAGCCACAAGGGACTAGCTGGGAATGAGCAGTTCTTC.